The rows below give T cell receptor beta chains drawn from one sample of a study of patients and donors after allogeneic stem cell transplantation. TCRdb re-called the RT-PCR reads with MiXCR, one entry per CDR3 protein. Of about 960,000 distinct CDR3 sequences in the sample, more than 15% are singletons; the top ten hold around 6%. The sample consisted of blood, either unsorted or a sorted T cell fraction (not recorded which). The receptors were sampled from a human donor who was either an allogeneic HSCT recipient or a stem cell or donor lymphocyte infusion donor (not recorded which). It is not recorded whose cells these are; they may come from a transplant donor. CDR3s leave out the opening cysteine and the closing phenylalanine or tryptophan.

TRBV5-1	TRBJ2-4	ASSPPLTGRKNIQY
TRBV28	TRBJ2-7	ASNLRDSLGEQY
TRBV6-5	TRBJ2-3	ASSYGRTISTDTQY
TRBV12-3/TRBV12-4	TRBJ1-1	ASSSTDRANTEAF
TRBV9	TRBJ2-5	ASNSGDQETQY
TRBV2	TRBJ2-3	ASSQNPARSTDTQY
TRBV20-1	TRBJ2-6	SAREASWANVLT
TRBV9	TRBJ2-1	ASSMGPDEQF
TRBV4-1	TRBJ1-2	ASSQGLPGGRYGYT
TRBV20-1	TRBJ2-2	SAPVAGVRNGELF
TRBV5-6	TRBJ1-2	ASSYKQGYT
TRBV21-1	TRBJ1-1	ASSKERITTEAF
TRBV7-3	TRBJ1-1	ASSLSGPMNTEAF
TRBV30	TRBJ1-4	AWRYRDREGFGTNEKLF
TRBV2	TRBJ2-6	ASSERGRTSGANVLT
TRBV20-1	TRBJ1-6	SARGIDREPYNSPLH
TRBV12-3/TRBV12-4	TRBJ2-7	ASRLTGLYEQY
TRBV5-5	TRBJ2-3	ASRTSGEGTDTQY
TRBV29-1	TRBJ2-2	SATLTGELF
TRBV19	TRBJ2-1	ASSRAVAGVYEQF
TRBV5-1	TRBJ2-5	ASRDRQQETQY
TRBV2	TRBJ1-1	ASTTDSFNEAF